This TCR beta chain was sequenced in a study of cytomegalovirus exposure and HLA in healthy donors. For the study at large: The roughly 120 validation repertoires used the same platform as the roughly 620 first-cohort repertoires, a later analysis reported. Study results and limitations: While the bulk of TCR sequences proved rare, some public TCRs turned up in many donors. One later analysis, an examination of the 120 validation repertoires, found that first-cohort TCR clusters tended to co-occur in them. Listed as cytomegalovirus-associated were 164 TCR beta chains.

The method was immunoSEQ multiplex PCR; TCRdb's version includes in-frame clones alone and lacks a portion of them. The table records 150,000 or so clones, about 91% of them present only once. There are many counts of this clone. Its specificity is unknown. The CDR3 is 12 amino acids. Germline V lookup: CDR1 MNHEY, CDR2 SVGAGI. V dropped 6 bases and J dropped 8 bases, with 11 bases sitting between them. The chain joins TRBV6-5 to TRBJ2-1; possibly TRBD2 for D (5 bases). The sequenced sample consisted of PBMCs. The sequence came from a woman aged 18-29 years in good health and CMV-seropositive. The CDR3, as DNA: TGTGCCAGCAGCCAAGGAGGTGATGAGCAGTTCTTC. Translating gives CASSQGGDEQFF.